A single T cell receptor beta chain is shown here with its context. Antigen specificity is unknown. This CDR3 contains 14 residues. The germline CDR1 and CDR2 sequences are MNHEY and SVGAGI. Trimming took off 7 bases at V and 5 bases at J, with 17 bases between the two ends. The method was immunoSEQ multiplex PCR; TCRdb's version includes in-frame clones alone and lacks a portion of them. This table has tens of thousands of clones, around 83% appearing once. The sample originates from a study of OX40 agonist ivuxolimab in advanced cancers. Findings and limits, study-wide: Both blood CD4+ and CD8+ T cells showed clonal growth by week 6 at 0.1 to 3.0 mg/kg.

Autoimmune disease history or systemic immunosuppression was exclusionary. The sequence was obtained from an adult with an advanced solid tumor such as melanoma, head and neck, liver or kidney cancer. The sequenced sample was CD4+ or CD8+ T cells sorted from blood, obtained in a trial of the OX40 agonist ivuxolimab. The chain couples TRBV6-5 to TRBJ1-2, with D perhaps matching TRBD1 (5 bases). The CDR3 DNA sequence: TGTGCCAGCAATCCCTTAGGGACTACTTATGGCTACACCTTC. Translation: CASNPLGTTYGYTF.